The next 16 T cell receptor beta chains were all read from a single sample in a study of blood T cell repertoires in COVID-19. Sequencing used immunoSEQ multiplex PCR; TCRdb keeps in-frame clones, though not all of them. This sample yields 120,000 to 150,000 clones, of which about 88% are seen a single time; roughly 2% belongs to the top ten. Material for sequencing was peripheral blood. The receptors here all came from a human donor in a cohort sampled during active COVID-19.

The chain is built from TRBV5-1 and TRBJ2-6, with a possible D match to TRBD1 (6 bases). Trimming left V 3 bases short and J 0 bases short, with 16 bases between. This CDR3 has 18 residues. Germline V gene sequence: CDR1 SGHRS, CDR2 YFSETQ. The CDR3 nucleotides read TGCGCCAGCAGCTGGCGGACAGCTCTTATCTCTGGGGCCAACGTCCTGACTTTC. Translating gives CASSWRTALISGANVLTF.

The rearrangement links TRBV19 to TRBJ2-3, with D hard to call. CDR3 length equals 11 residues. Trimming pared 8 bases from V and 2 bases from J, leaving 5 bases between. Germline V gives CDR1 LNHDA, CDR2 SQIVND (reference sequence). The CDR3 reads CASAYTDTQYF. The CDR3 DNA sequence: TGTGCCAGTGCCTACACAGATACGCAGTATTTT.

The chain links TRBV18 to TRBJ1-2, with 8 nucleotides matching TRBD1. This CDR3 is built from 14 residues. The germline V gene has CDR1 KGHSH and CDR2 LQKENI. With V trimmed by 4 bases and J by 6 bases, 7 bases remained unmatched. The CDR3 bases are TGTGCCAGCTCACTACAGACAGGGGCTGATGGCTACACCTTC. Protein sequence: CASSLQTGADGYTF.

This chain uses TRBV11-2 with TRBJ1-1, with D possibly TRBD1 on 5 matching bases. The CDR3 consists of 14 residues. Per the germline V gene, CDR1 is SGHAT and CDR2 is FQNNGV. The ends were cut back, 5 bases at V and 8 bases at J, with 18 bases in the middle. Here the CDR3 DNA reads TGTGCCAGCAGCAATCTAAACAGGTTAGGGGAAGCTTTCTTT. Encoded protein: CASSNLNRLGEAFF.

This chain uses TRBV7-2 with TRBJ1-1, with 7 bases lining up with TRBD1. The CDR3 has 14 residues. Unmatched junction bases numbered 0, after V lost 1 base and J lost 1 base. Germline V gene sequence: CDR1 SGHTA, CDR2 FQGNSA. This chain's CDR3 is CASSLDRGNTEAFF. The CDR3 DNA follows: TGTGCCAGCAGCTTAGACAGGGGGAACACTGAAGCTTTCTTT. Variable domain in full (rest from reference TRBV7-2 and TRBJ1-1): GAGVSQSPSNKVTEKGKDVELRCDPISGHTALYWYRQSLGQGLEFLIYFQGNSAPDKSGLPSDRFSAERTGGSVSTLTIQRTQQEDSAVYLCASSLDRGNTEAFFGQGTRLTVV.

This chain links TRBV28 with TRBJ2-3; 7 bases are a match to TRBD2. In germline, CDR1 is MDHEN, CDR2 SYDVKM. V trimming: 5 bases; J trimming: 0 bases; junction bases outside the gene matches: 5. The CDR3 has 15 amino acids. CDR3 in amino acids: CASSGGVTSTDTQYF. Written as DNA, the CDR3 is TGTGCCAGCAGTGGGGGGGTAACTAGCACAGATACGCAGTATTTT.

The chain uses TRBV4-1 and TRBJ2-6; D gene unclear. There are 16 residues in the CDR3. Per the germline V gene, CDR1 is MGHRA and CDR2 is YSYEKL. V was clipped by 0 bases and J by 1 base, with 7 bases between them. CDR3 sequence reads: CASSQERQSGANVLTF. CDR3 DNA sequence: TGCGCCAGCAGCCAAGAGCGGCAATCTGGGGCCAACGTCCTGACTTTC.

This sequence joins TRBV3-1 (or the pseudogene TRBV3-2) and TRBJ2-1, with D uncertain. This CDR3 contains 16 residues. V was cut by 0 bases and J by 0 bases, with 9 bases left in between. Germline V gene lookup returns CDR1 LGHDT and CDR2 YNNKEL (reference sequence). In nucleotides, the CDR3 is TGTGCCAGCAGCCAAGAATGGCGGTTCTCCTACAATGAGCAGTTCTTC. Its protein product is CASSQEWRFSYNEQFF.

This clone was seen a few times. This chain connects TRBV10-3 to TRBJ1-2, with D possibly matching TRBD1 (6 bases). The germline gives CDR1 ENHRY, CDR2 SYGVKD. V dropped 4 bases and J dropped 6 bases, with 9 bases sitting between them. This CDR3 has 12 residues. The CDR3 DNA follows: TGTGCCATCAGTGGGCAGGGGCATGGCTACACCTTC. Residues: CAISGQGHGYTF.

The CDR3 loop reads CASRGQERDEQFF. CDR3 nucleotide sequence: TGTGCCAGCAGGGGACAGGAGAGGGATGAGCAGTTCTTC. The chain recombines TRBV2 with TRBJ2-1; TRBD1 matches 8 bases. Germline V CDR1 and CDR2: SNHLY, FYNNEI. The CDR3 spans 13 residues. J lost 8 bases, V lost 6 bases, and 6 bases had no gene match.

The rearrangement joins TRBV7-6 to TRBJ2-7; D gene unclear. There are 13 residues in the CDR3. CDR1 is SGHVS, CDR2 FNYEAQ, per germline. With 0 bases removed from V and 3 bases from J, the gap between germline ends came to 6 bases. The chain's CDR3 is CASSLAVSYEQYF. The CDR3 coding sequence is TGTGCCAGCAGCTTAGCCGTCAGCTACGAGCAGTACTTC.

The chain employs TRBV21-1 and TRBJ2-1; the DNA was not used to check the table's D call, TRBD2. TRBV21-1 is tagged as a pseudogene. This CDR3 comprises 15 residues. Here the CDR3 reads CASSKTGGGYNEQFF. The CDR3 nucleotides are TGTGCCAGCAGCAAAACGGGGGGTGGGTACAATGAGCAGTTCTTC.

The CDR3 coding sequence is TGCGCCAGCCGCGGGGGAGCGGATTATAATTCACCCCTCCACTTT. The encoded protein is CASRGGADYNSPLHF. The chain uses TRBV4-1 and TRBJ1-6, with TRBD1 as a possible D gene (5 bases). V lost 8 bases, J lost 4 bases, and 15 bases lay in between. CDR1 MGHRA and CDR2 YSYEKL come from the germline V gene. The CDR3 has 15 amino acids.

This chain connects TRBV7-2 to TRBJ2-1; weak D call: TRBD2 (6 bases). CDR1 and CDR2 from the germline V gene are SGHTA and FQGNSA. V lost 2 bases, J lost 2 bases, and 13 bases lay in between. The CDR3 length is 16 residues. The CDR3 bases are TGTGCCAGCAGCTTATTCCCCGGAGGGGCCTACAATGAGCAGTTCTTC. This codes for CASSLFPGGAYNEQFF.

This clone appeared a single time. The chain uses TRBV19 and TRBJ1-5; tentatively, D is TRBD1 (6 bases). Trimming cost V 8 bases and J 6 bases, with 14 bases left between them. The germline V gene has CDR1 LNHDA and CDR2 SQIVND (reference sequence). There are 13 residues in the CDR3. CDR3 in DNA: TGTGCCAGTGCTCAACAGGGCGGTCAGCCCCAGCATTTT. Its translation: CASAQQGGQPQHF. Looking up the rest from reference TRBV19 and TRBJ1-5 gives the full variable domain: DGGITQSPKYLFRKEGQNVTLSCEQNLNHDAMYWYRQDPGQGLRLIYYSQIVNDFQKGDIAEGYSVSREKKESFPLTVTSAQKNPTAFYLCASAQQGGQPQHFGDGTRLSIL.

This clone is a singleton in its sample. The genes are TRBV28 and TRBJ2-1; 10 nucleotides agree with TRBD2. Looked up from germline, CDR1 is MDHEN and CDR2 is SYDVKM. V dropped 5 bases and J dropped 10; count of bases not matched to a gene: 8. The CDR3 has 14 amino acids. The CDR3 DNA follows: TGTGCCAGCAGTATTACTAGCGGGGTTCGGGAGCAGTTCTTC. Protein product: CASSITSGVREQFF. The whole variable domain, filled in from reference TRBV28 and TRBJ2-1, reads DVKVTQSSRYLVKRTGEKVFLECVQDMDHENMFWYRQDPGLGLRLIYFSYDVKMKEKGDIPEGYSVSREKKERFSLILESASTNQTSMYLCASSITSGVREQFFGPGTRLTVL.